This paragraph covers one T cell receptor (beta chain) sequence. The antigen remains unidentified. As originally analysed: From ImmunoSEQ came sequences covering only the junction and carrying no quality scores, so filtering differed. Assay used: immunoSEQ multiplex PCR; TCRdb lists only in-frame clones, some missing. The DNA gave D and trimming, while V, J and clone size come from that table. Found here are about 470,000 clones, about 76% of them singletons; the top ten hold roughly 13%. The data derive from a study of shared clonotypes between healthy human individuals. Regarding the study as a whole: An expected dependence of interdonor clonotype sharing on sequencing depth was noted.

Germline V gives CDR1 SGHRS, CDR2 YFSETQ. This CDR3 is 13 amino acids long. Trimming removed 2 bases from V and 4 bases from J, with 9 bases in between. Recent vaccinations or acute infections were absent in the healthy HIV-negative adult donors. For unsorted samples, genomic DNA was extracted from tens of millions of PBMCs. V usage is TRBV5-1 and J usage is TRBJ1-1, with D possibly matching TRBD1 (5 bases). Material for sequencing was PBMCs. The receptor comes from a woman aged 40 to 50 in good health. Some clones in this sample may be carry-over from other donors' samples. The CDR3 region has the DNA TGCGCCAGCAGCTTTAGGGGAGGCACTGAAGCTTTCTTT. Translation gives CASSFRGGTEAFF.